This T cell receptor beta chain was sequenced in a study of shared clonotypes between healthy human individuals. The repertoire was sequenced with immunoSEQ multiplex PCR; TCRdb's copy has only in-frame clones and lacks some. The table shows millions of clones, with just over 90% occurring only once. The CDR3 totals 14 residues. J gave up 6 bases and V 3 bases, and 3 bases lay outside the gene matches. Germline V CDR1 and CDR2: KGHSH, LQKENI. Sequences were obtained from naive CD4+ T cells sorted from blood. Subset given: CD45RA+ positively selected. This chain links TRBV18 with TRBJ2-3, with 10 nucleotides matching TRBD1. The TCR originated in a man between 18 and 35 years old in good health. The CDR3 bases are TGTGCCAGCTCACCGGGACAGGGGCATGATACGCAGTATTTT. It codes for CASSPGQGHDTQYF. The full variable domain, rest sourced from reference TRBV18 and TRBJ2-3, is NAGVMQNPRHLVRRRGQEARLRCSPMKGHSHVYWYRQLPEEGLKFMVYLQKENIIDESGMPKERFSAEFPKEGPSILRIQQVVRGDSAAYFCASSPGQGHDTQYFGPGTRLTVL.